The 10 T cell receptor beta chains in this list originate from one sample, sequenced in a study of blood T cell repertoires in COVID-19. Sequencing used immunoSEQ multiplex PCR; TCRdb keeps in-frame clones, though not all of them. The sample consists of some 200,000 clones, 65% to 85% of them appearing once. Sequencing input: peripheral blood. Receptors originate from a human donor with acute or convalescent COVID-19. The donor label of this sample is uncertain.

This clone was recorded only once. CDR3 nucleotide sequence: TGTGCCAGTAGTATGGAAGGAGCGGGAGGAGGTGAGCAGTACTTC. It yields the protein CASSMEGAGGGEQYF. The chain employs TRBV19 and TRBJ2-7, with 9 bases fitting TRBD2. This CDR3 contains 15 residues. V was pared by 3 bases and J by 7 bases, with 10 bases of the junction left unmatched. From germline, CDR1 is LNHDA and CDR2 SQIVND (reference sequence). Full variable domain (missing parts from reference TRBV19 and TRBJ2-7): DGGITQSPKYLFRKEGQNVTLSCEQNLNHDAMYWYRQDPGQGLRLIYYSQIVNDFQKGDIAEGYSVSREKKESFPLTVTSAQKNPTAFYLCASSMEGAGGGEQYFGPGTRLTVT.

The DNA of the CDR3 is TGTGCCAGCAGCTTAAGTCCGGGGAGGTACACTGAAGCTTTCTTT. Its protein product is CASSLSPGRYTEAFF. V and J are TRBV7-3 and TRBJ1-1; D uncertain. The V and J ends lost 1 base and 3 bases respectively, with 12 bases between them. Germline CDR1 SGHTA, CDR2 FQGTGA. This CDR3 spans 15 amino acids.

The gene calls are TRBV2 and TRBJ1-2; TRBD1 agrees at 11 bases. V trimming: 4 bases; J trimming: 8 bases; junction bases outside the gene matches: 6. The CDR3 is 14 amino acids. Germline V gene lookup returns CDR1 SNHLY and CDR2 FYNNEI. The CDR3 bases are TGTGCCAGCAGTGTCGGCGGACAGGGGGCGGGCTACACCTTC. Protein sequence: CASSVGGQGAGYTF.

The rearrangement joins TRBV19 to TRBJ2-4, with D tentatively TRBD2 (6 bases). The CDR3 loop spans 14 amino acids. Germline V gene lookup returns CDR1 LNHDA and CDR2 SQIVND (reference sequence). The germline V and J ends were trimmed by 6 bases and 0 bases, with 9 bases remaining between them. This CDR3 is CASSLGLAKNIQYF. The CDR3 DNA is TGTGCCAGTAGCTTGGGACTAGCCAAAAACATTCAGTACTTC.

The chain uses TRBV21-1 and TRBJ2-7; the D call of TRBD2 is as the table states it, not checked on the DNA. TRBV21-1 represents a pseudogene. The CDR3 contains 14 residues. CDR3 residues: CASSRSLAPYEQYF. The DNA of the CDR3 is TGTGCCAGCAGCCGGTCACTAGCCCCCTACGAGCAGTACTTC.

This chain joins TRBV19 and TRBJ1-1; D is ambiguous. The CDR3 has 13 amino acids. Germline values: CDR1 LNHDA, CDR2 SQIVND (reference sequence). Trimming left V 2 bases short and J 7 bases short, with 11 bases between. The CDR3 DNA follows: TGTGCCAGTAGTATATCCCGGGTTGGTGAAGCTTTCTTT. It specifies CASSISRVGEAFF.

The CDR3 is CASRLAALREATGEGYTF. The CDR3 DNA follows: TGTGCAAGTCGCTTAGCGGCCCTTAGAGAGGCCACCGGTGAAGGCTACACCTTC. V gene TRBV12-2 combines with J gene TRBJ1-2. TRBV12-2 is deemed a pseudogene. This CDR3 spans 18 amino acids.

The chain recombines TRBV9 with TRBJ2-7, with D possibly matching TRBD1 (6 bases). Germline assignment: CDR1 SGDLS and CDR2 YYNGEE. V lost 3 bases to trimming and J lost 3 bases, with 13 bases between them. CDR3 length: 14 residues. The DNA for the CDR3 is TGTGCCAGCAGCGCGACCGGGACAAGCTACGAGCAGTACTTC. It yields the protein CASSATGTSYEQYF.

The V and J genes are TRBV19 and TRBJ2-1; possible D gene TRBD1, 6 bases. Trimming pared 1 base from V and 2 bases from J, leaving 15 bases between. Germline values: CDR1 LNHDA, CDR2 SQIVND (reference sequence). The CDR3 totals 17 residues. The CDR3 DNA reads as TGTGCCAGTAGTATAGCTCTAGGGGGAAAGGCCTACAATGAGCAGTTCTTC. It is translated as CASSIALGGKAYNEQFF.

This sequence joins TRBV5-4 and TRBJ2-6; 10 bases map to TRBD1. The ends lost 1 base at V and 4 bases at J; junction bases unmatched: 11. Per germline, CDR1 SGHNT and CDR2 YYREEE (reference sequence). This CDR3 comprises 19 residues. Here the CDR3 DNA reads TGTGCCAGCAGCTTGTTATGGACAGGGGGTGTCGCGGGGGCCAACGTCCTGACTTTC. As protein: CASSLLWTGGVAGANVLTF.